The 27 T cell receptor beta chains below all came from one sample that was sequenced in a study of Graves' ophthalmopathy and Graves' hyperthyroidism. CDR3 regions of TCR beta were amplified from RNA transcripts. A first-round RT-PCR used HTBI primers, followed by a second-round multiplex PCR. One entry per CDR3 protein, called by TCRdb with MiXCR from the multiplex PCR reads. The top ten clones hold 11% of a sample with over a million distinct CDR3 sequences, 35% to 45% of them seen once. The sample comprised peripheral blood or thyroid tissue (not recorded which). Every receptor here comes from an adult man with Graves' hyperthyroidism.

The sample holds a few counts of this clonotype. The J gene is TRBJ1-2, the V gene TRBV4-1, with D maybe TRBD1 (6 bases). Between the trimmed V and J ends, which lost 4 bases and 8 bases, there was a span of 20 bases. The CDR3 is 15 residues long. Germline CDR1 reads MGHRA; CDR2 reads YSYEKL. CDR3 protein: CASSPGGGDGDGYTF. The CDR3 bases are TGCGCCAGCAGCCCCGGAGGGGGAGACGGCGACGGCTACACCTTC.

The chain carries TRBV7-8 and TRBJ1-2; TRBD1 aligns across 7 bases. The V and J ends lost 5 bases and 0 bases, in that order; junction bases with no gene match: 6. The CDR3 runs to 15 residues. Germline V gene lookup returns CDR1 SGHVS and CDR2 FQNEAQ. In DNA form, the CDR3 reads TGTGCCAGCAGCCTGGGACAGAGGCCTAACTATGGCTACACCTTC. Protein: CASSLGQRPNYGYTF.

Ten or more counts support this clonotype. At one end the junction does not follow the germline gene, possibly because of a read error. The CDR3 DNA reads TGTGCCAGCAGCTTAGAGGGGGGCAATCAGCCCCAGCATTTT. It yields the protein CASSLEGGNQPQHF. J is TRBJ1-5 and V is TRBV5-1; D perhaps matches TRBD1 (6 bases). The CDR3 sequence is 14 residues long. Per the germline V gene, CDR1 is SGHRS and CDR2 is YFSETQ.

This clonotype was counted between two and nine times. The chain is built from TRBV5-1 and TRBJ2-7; TRBD1 matches at 8 bases. The trim removed 7 bases at V and 4 bases at J, leaving 10 bases unmatched. The CDR3 consists of 14 residues. CDR1 and CDR2 (germline): SGHRS, YFSETQ. The CDR3 nucleotides read TGCGCCAGCGGGCACGACAGGGGTTTATACGAGCAGTACTTC. Protein: CASGHDRGLYEQYF.

Turning to this clonotype: A much larger clone differs from this one at a single base, so this may be a read error. This chain uses TRBV15 with TRBJ1-4; 8 bases align to TRBD1. The CDR3 covers 14 residues. V dropped 5 bases and J dropped 6; count of bases not matched to a gene: 5. CDR1 and CDR2 from the germline V gene are LNHNV and YYDKDF (reference sequence). CDR3 DNA: TGTGCCACCAGCTTAGCGACAGGGGATGAAAAACTGTTTTTT. Protein: CATSLATGDEKLFF.

Details on this clonotype: A read error may produce the germline difference seen at one junction end. The J gene is TRBJ2-7, the V gene TRBV29-1; TRBD2 is a possible D gene (5 bases). CDR3 size: 11 residues. Germline CDR1 and CDR2: SQVTM and ANQGSEA. The DNA for the CDR3 is TGCAGCGTCGCTCAAGTCGGGGAGCTGTACTTC. It specifies CSVAQVGELYF.

The CDR3 spells CASSSTSGQTYEQYF. In nucleotides, the CDR3 is TGTGCCAGCAGCTCGACTAGCGGGCAGACCTACGAGCAGTACTTC. The chain couples TRBV7-2 to TRBJ2-7; 10 bases match TRBD2. The V gene end was trimmed by 4 bases and the J gene end by 2 bases; junction bases not matched to a gene: 5. CDR3 length: 15 residues. Germline loops: CDR1 SGHTA, CDR2 FQGNSA.

Many counts were recorded for this clonotype. The chain carries TRBV7-7 and TRBJ2-2; 7 bases agree with TRBD2. V lost 8 bases and J lost 2; bases outside the gene matches: 11. The length of the CDR3 is 16 residues. The germline gives CDR1 SSHAT, CDR2 FNYEAQ (reference sequence). The DNA for the CDR3 is TGTGCCAGCTCTACCTATGGGGGGGGAAACACCGGGGAGCTGTTTTTT. As protein: CASSTYGGGNTGELFF. Drawing the rest from reference TRBV7-7 and TRBJ2-2, the complete variable domain is GAGVSQSPRYKVTKRGQDVTLRCDPISSHATLYWYQQALGQGPEFLTYFNYEAQPDKSGLPSDRFSAERPEGSISTLTIQRTEQRDSAMYRCASSTYGGGNTGELFFGEGSRLTVL.

This clonotype has more than one count but fewer than ten. The V gene is TRBV27, the J gene TRBJ2-7; 7 nucleotides agree with TRBD1. After removal of 6 bases from V and 5 bases from J, the junction contained 10 bases not matched to a gene. The CDR3 has 14 residues. Germline CDR1 MNHEY, CDR2 SMNVEV (reference sequence). The CDR3 spells CASRILGQPHEQYF. As DNA, the CDR3 is TGTGCCAGCAGGATCCTGGGACAGCCCCACGAGCAGTACTTC.

This clonotype occurred many times. The chain carries TRBV24-1 and TRBJ1-2, with 8 positions matching TRBD1. Trimming cost V 6 bases and J 0 bases; bases outside gene matches: 5. CDR1 is KGHDR, CDR2 SFDVKD, per germline. There are 15 residues in the CDR3. This chain's CDR3 is CATSPTRGPNYGYTF. CDR3 bases: TGTGCCACCAGTCCAACCAGGGGGCCTAACTATGGCTACACCTTC.

V usage is TRBV7-9 and J usage is TRBJ2-5; the match to TRBD2 covers 13 bases. V gave up 5 bases and J gave up 7 bases; unmatched junction bases: 10. The CDR3 spans 16 residues. Germline CDR1 SEHNR, CDR2 FQNEAQ (reference sequence). The CDR3 spells CASSPRTSGREGTQYF. CDR3 bases: TGTGCCAGCAGCCCCCGCACTAGCGGGAGGGAAGGGACCCAGTACTTC.

Of note for this clonotype: A read error may explain this, as a much larger clone is one base away. Since no conserved phenylalanine or tryptophan closes the CDR3, a read error is the likely cause. This chain links TRBV2 with TRBJ1-1; TRBD1 might be the D (6 bases). The CDR3 loop spans 15 amino acids. Trimming pared 8 bases from V and 5 bases from J, leaving 21 bases between. In germline, CDR1 is SNHLY, CDR2 FYNNEI. This chain's CDR3 is CASSRGLRGQTEAFL. The CDR3 bases are TGTGCCAGCTCTCGAGGCCTCCGGGGGCAAACTGAAGCTTTCCTT.

V gene TRBV19 combines with J gene TRBJ1-5; D remains unclear. CDR3 length: 20 residues. Between the trimmed V and J ends, which lost 7 bases and 1 base, there was a span of 29 bases. The germline V gene encodes CDR1 LNHDA and CDR2 SQIVND (reference sequence). The CDR3 spells CASKFGGSRIGVTSNQPQHF. The DNA of the CDR3 is TGTGCCAGTAAGTTTGGCGGGAGCCGAATTGGGGTTACGAGCAATCAGCCCCAGCATTTT.

This clonotype has more than one count but fewer than ten. The chain couples TRBV7-2 to TRBJ1-1; D might be TRBD1 (5 bases). CDR1 and CDR2 from the germline V gene are SGHTA and FQGNSA. V was clipped by 5 bases and J by 3 bases, with 13 bases between them. This CDR3 comprises 14 residues. This chain's CDR3 is CTSSDRSFYTEAFF. The DNA of the CDR3 is TGTACCAGCAGCGACAGAAGTTTTTACACTGAAGCTTTCTTT.

The V gene is TRBV7-9, the J gene TRBJ2-5, with TRBD2 identical over 7 bases. Germline V CDR1 and CDR2: SEHNR, FQNEAQ (reference sequence). Losses at the gene ends were 5 bases for V and 2 bases for J; bases not matched to a gene: 8. The CDR3 totals 15 residues. The CDR3 reads CASSQAGGGQETQYF. The CDR3 DNA reads TGTGCCAGCAGCCAGGCGGGCGGGGGACAAGAGACCCAGTACTTC.

As to this clonotype: Since no conserved phenylalanine or tryptophan closes the CDR3, a read error is the likely cause. No DNA is shown, since the ends of the CDR3 on it are uncertain; the CDR3 is the one TCRdb lists. The chain recombines TRBV15 with TRBJ1-1. The length of the CDR3 is 11 amino acids, counting both ends. From germline, CDR1 is LNHNV and CDR2 YYDKDF (reference sequence). CDR3 protein: CATSREADFNY.

This clonotype was counted only a few times. This chain uses TRBV7-3 with TRBJ1-4, with 10 bases matching TRBD1. Germline V gene lookup returns CDR1 SGHTA and CDR2 FQGTGA. The CDR3 extends over 20 amino acids. With V trimmed by 2 bases and J by 0 bases, 12 bases remained unmatched. CDR3 loop: CASSLAGTGVGSATNEKLFF. Written as DNA, the CDR3 is TGTGCCAGCAGCTTAGCGGGGACAGGGGTGGGCTCCGCAACTAATGAAAAACTGTTTTTT. The full variable domain, in which reference TRBV7-3 and TRBJ1-4 provide the parts outside the CDR3, is GAGVSQTPSNKVTEKGKYVELRCDPISGHTALYWYRQSLGQGPEFLIYFQGTGAADDSGLPNDRFFAVRPEGSVSTLKIQRTERGDSAVYLCASSLAGTGVGSATNEKLFFGSGTQLSVL.

The chain employs TRBV5-1 and TRBJ2-3, with 9 bases aligning to TRBD1. The CDR3 spans 16 residues. V trimming: 4 bases; J trimming: 1 base; junction bases outside the gene matches: 7. Germline assignment: CDR1 SGHRS and CDR2 YFSETQ. In DNA form, the CDR3 reads TGCGCCAGCAGCCCGCGGGGACAGGGAGGCACAGATACGCAGTATTTT. This sequence encodes CASSPRGQGGTDTQYF.

The gene calls are TRBV7-9 and TRBJ1-6; a possible D gene is TRBD1 (5 bases). Trimming removed 1 base from V and 8 bases from J, with 9 bases in between. The germline V gene encodes CDR1 SEHNR and CDR2 FQNEAQ (reference sequence). The CDR3 is 14 amino acids. CDR3 protein: CASSLGDSDSPLHF. The CDR3 nucleotides are TGTGCCAGCAGCTTAGGAGACAGTGATTCACCCCTCCACTTT.

V is TRBV5-8 and J is TRBJ2-2; no firm D call. From germline, CDR1 is SGHTS and CDR2 YDEGEE. V lost 0 bases to trimming and J lost 0 bases, with 6 bases between them. CDR3 size: 15 residues. The CDR3 sequence is CASSLVVTNTGELFF. DNA for the CDR3: TGTGCCAGCAGCTTGGTGGTCACGAACACCGGGGAGCTGTTTTTT. The full variable domain, completed using reference TRBV5-8 and TRBJ2-2, is EAGVTQSPTHLIKTRGQQATLRCSPISGHTSVYWYQQALGLGLQFLLWYDEGEERNRGNFPPRFSGRQFPNYSSELNVNALELEDSALYLCASSLVVTNTGELFFGEGSRLTVL.

This clonotype showed up just a few times. J is TRBJ2-5 and V is TRBV6-5; the D gene is possibly TRBD1 (7 bases). CDR3 length: 14 residues. Looked up from germline, CDR1 is MNHEY and CDR2 is SVGAGI. V dropped 6 bases and J dropped 5 bases, with 16 bases sitting between them. CDR3: CASSPRGARETQYF. CDR3 bases: TGTGCCAGCAGCCCCAGGGGGGCTCGGGAGACCCAGTACTTC.

This chain uses TRBV10-3 with TRBJ2-7; 14 bases fit TRBD2. J lost 6 bases, V lost 0 bases, and 4 bases had no gene match. Germline CDR1 reads ENHRY; CDR2 reads SYGVKD. The CDR3 runs 16 residues. The CDR3 sequence: CAISESTGTSGSEQYF. DNA of the CDR3: TGTGCCATCAGTGAGTCGACGGGGACTAGCGGGAGCGAGCAGTACTTC.

The rearrangement joins TRBV20-1 to TRBJ2-7; D might be TRBD2 (6 bases). This CDR3 region has 13 residues. Germline CDR1 DFQATT, CDR2 SNEGSKA (reference sequence). V was trimmed by 5 bases and J by 2 bases, leaving 13 bases between them. In DNA, the CDR3 is TGCAGTGCTGTAGACGGGGGTGCCTACGAGCAGTACTTC. Amino acid sequence: CSAVDGGAYEQYF.

This clonotype was picked up many times. This rearrangement joins TRBV7-2 to TRBJ1-3, with D hard to call. Trimming stripped 3 bases from V and 0 bases from J, with 6 bases between. CDR3 length: 14 residues. CDR1 is SGHTA and CDR2 is FQGNSA in the germline V gene. CDR3 region: CASSLGSSGNTIYF. CDR3 sequence (DNA): TGTGCCAGCAGCTTGGGGAGCTCTGGAAACACCATATATTTT.

With respect to this clonotype: The conserved closing phenylalanine or tryptophan is absent in this CDR3, likely reflecting a read error. Because the CDR3's place on the DNA is in doubt, the DNA is left out and the CDR3 is given as listed by TCRdb. The chain combines TRBV5-1 with TRBJ1-4; TRBD1 reflects the table's D call only, with no check against the DNA. Germline-derived CDR1 and CDR2 are SGHRS and YFSETQ. Both ends counted, the CDR3 spans 8 residues. CDR3 in amino acids: CASSSSTG.

This clonotype was found a few times. The rearrangement links TRBV10-2 to TRBJ1-2, with TRBD1 identical over 7 bases. The germline gives CDR1 WSHSY, CDR2 SAAADI. The CDR3 extends over 15 amino acids. Germline trimming cut 6 bases from V and 1 base from J; bases unmatched to any gene: 8. The CDR3 loop is CASSLRQGVNYGYTF. Written as DNA, the CDR3 is TGCGCCAGCAGCTTACGACAGGGTGTTAACTATGGCTACACCTTC.

This clonotype was found a few times. The chain recombines TRBV12-3 or TRBV12-4 with TRBJ2-6; TRBD1 aligns across 12 bases. J lost 3 bases, V lost 7 bases, and 7 bases had no gene match. This CDR3 contains 17 residues. CDR3 in amino acids: CASNGGQGALGANVLTF. In DNA, the CDR3 is TGTGCCAGCAATGGGGGACAGGGGGCGCTTGGGGCCAACGTCCTGACTTTC.